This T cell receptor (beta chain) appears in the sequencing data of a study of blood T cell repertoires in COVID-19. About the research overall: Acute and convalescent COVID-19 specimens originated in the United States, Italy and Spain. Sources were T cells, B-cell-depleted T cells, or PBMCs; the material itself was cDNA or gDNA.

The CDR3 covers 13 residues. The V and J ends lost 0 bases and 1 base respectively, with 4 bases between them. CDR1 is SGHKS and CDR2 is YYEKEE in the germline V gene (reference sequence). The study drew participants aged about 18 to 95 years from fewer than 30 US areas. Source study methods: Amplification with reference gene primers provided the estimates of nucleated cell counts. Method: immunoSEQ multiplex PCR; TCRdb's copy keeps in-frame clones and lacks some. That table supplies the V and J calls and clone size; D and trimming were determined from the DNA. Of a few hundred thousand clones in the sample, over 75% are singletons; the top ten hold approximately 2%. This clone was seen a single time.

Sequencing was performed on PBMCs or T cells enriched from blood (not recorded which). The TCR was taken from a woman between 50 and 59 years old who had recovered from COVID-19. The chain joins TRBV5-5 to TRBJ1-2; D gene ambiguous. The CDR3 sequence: CASSLDGNYGYTF. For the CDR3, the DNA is TGTGCCAGCAGCTTGGACGGTAACTATGGCTACACCTTC. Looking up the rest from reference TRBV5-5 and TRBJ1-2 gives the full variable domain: DAGVTQSPTHLIKTRGQQVTLRCSPISGHKSVSWYQQVLGQGPQFIFQYYEKEERGRGNFPDRFSARQFPNYSSELNVNALLLGDSALYLCASSLDGNYGYTFGSGTRLTVV.